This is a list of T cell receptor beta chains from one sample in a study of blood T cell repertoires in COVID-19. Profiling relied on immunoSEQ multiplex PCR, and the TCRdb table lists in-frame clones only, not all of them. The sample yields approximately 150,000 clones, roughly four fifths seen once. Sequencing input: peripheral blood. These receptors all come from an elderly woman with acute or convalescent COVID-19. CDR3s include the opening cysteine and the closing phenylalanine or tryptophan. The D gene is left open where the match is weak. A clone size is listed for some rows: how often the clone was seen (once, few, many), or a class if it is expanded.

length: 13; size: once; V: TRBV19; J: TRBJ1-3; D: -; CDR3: CASSSSHIDTIYF; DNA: TGTGCCAGTAGTTCGTCCCACATTGACACCATATATTTT
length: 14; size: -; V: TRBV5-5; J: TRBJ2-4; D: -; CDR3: CASSLVQATNIQYF; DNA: TGTGCCAGCAGCTTGGTACAGGCAACAAACATTCAGTACTTC
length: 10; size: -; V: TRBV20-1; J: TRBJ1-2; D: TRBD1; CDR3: CSAREDRETF; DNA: TGCAGTGCTAGAGAGGACAGGGAGACCTTC
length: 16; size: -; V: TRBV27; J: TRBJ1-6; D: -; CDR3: CVSSRSGKFYNSPLHF; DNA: TGTGTCAGCAGTCGCTCGGGGAAGTTCTATAATTCACCCCTCCACTTT
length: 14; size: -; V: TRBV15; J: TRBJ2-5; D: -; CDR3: CATSPPPPSETQYF; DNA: TGTGCCACCAGCCCTCCTCCCCCCTCAGAGACCCAGTACTTC
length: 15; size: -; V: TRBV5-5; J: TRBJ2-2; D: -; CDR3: CASSFITGGAGELFF; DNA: TGTGCCAGCAGCTTTATCACAGGAGGGGCCGGGGAGCTGTTTTTT
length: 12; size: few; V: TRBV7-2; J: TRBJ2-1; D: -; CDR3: CASSPGEYEQFF; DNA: TGTGCCAGCAGCCCCGGGGAGTATGAGCAGTTCTTC
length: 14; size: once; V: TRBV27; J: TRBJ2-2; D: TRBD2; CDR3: CASSRAGGTGELFF; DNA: TGTGCCAGCAGTAGAGCGGGAGGCACCGGGGAGCTGTTTTTT
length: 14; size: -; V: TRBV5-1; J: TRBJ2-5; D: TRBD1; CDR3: CASSLRTGPETQYF; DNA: TGCGCCAGCAGCTTAAGGACAGGCCCCGAGACCCAGTACTTC
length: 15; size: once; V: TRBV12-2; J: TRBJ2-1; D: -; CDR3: CASRSDRASYNEQFF; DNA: TGTGCAAGTCGCTCGGACAGGGCCTCCTACAATGAGCAGTTCTTC
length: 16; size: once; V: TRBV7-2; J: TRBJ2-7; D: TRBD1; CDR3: CASSLATDRGEWEQYF; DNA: TGTGCCAGCAGCTTAGCTACGGACAGGGGGGAATGGGAGCAGTACTTC
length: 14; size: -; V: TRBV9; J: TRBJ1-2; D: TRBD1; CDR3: CASSVAGQGTGYTF; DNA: TGTGCCAGCAGCGTAGCAGGACAGGGGACCGGCTACACCTTC
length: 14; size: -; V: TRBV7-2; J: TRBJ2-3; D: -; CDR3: CASSLVSSEDTQYF; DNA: TGTGCCAGCAGCTTAGTTTCTAGCGAAGATACGCAGTATTTT
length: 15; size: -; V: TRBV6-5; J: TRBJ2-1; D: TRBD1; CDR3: CASRSGQGSGNEQFF; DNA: TGTGCCAGCAGATCGGGACAGGGTTCGGGAAATGAGCAGTTCTTC
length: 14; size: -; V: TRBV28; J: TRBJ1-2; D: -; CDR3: CASAPAGGNYGYTF; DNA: TGTGCCAGCGCTCCCGCAGGCGGGAACTATGGCTACACCTTC
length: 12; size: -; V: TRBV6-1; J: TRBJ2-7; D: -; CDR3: CASSEDGGEQYF; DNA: TGTGCCAGCAGTGAAGACGGGGGCGAGCAGTACTTC
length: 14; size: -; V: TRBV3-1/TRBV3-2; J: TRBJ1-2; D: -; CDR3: CASSPGGGAGSYTF; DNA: TGTGCCAGCAGCCCCGGGGGGGGAGCGGGAAGCTACACCTTC
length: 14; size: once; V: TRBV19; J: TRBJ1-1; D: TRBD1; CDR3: CASSILTGTGKAFF; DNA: TGTGCCAGTAGTATACTAACCGGGACAGGGAAAGCTTTCTTT
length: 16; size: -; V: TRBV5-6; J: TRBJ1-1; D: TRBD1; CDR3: CASSFRDRGSGTEAFF; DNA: TGTGCCAGCAGCTTCCGGGACAGGGGGAGTGGCACTGAAGCTTTCTTT
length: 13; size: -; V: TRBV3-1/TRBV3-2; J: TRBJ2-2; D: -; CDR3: CASSQGRTGELFF; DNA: TGTGCCAGCAGCCAAGGGAGAACCGGGGAGCTGTTTTTT
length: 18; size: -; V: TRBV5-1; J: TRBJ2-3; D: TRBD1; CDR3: CASSFGTASGISTDTQYF; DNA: TGCGCCAGCAGCTTCGGGACAGCATCAGGGATTAGTACAGATACGCAGTATTTT
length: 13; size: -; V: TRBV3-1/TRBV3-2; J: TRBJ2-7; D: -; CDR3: CASSPLAGYEQYF; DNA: TGTGCCAGCAGCCCTCTGGCGGGCTACGAGCAGTACTTC
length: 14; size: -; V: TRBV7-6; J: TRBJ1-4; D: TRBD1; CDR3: CASSHRGVNEKLFF; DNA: TGTGCCAGCAGCCACAGGGGCGTTAATGAAAAACTGTTTTTT